This T cell receptor (beta chain) was retrieved from a study of control samples from healthy donors and cancer patients. This CDR3 spans 14 amino acids. CDR1 is LNHDA and CDR2 is SQIVND in the germline V gene (reference sequence). J lost 7 bases, V lost 6 bases, and 7 bases had no gene match. Assay: immunoSEQ multiplex PCR; the TCRdb copy retains only in-frame clones and omits some. The data hold about 69,000 clones, with approximately 80% observed a single time. The sequence was obtained from a woman between 50 and 59 years old with lung cancer. V is TRBV19 and J is TRBJ2-1, with TRBD1 matching over 9 bases. The sample consisted of PBMCs. As DNA, the CDR3 is TGTGCCAGTAGGGGACAGGGAAAAGGAAATGAGCAGTTCTTC. It translates to CASRGQGKGNEQFF.